Following are 6 T cell receptor beta chains from one sample sequenced in a study of post-analysis software for immune sequencing data. Study outcomes and limitations: A few TRBV segments occurring more often in patients than controls included TRBV5-6, TRBV5-1 and TRBV20-1.

Their target antigens are unknown. The TCR beta cDNA libraries contained unique molecular identifiers. Via MiXCR, TCRdb re-called the PCR reads, giving one row per CDR3 protein. The table includes 350,000 to 500,000 distinct CDR3 sequences, about 40% detected once. Input material: blood. These receptors originate from a girl between 2 and 10 years old with multiple sclerosis.

This chain uses TRBV27 with TRBJ2-7; 8 bases are a match to TRBD1. Germline V lookup: CDR1 MNHEY, CDR2 SMNVEV (reference sequence). J lost 0 bases, V lost 6 bases, and 4 bases had no gene match. The CDR3 contains 14 residues. The CDR3 coding sequence is TGTGCCAGCAGCCGACAGGGGACCTCCTACGAGCAGTACTTC. Amino acid sequence: CASSRQGTSYEQYF.

The chain employs TRBV5-6 and TRBJ2-4, with D unresolved. The V end was cut by 4 bases, the J end by 7 bases, with 12 bases between. Germline lookup yields CDR1 SGHDT and CDR2 YYEEEE. The CDR3 runs 13 residues. The CDR3 loop is CASSLEEGNIQYF. CDR3 bases: TGTGCCAGCAGCCTAGAAGAAGGGAACATTCAGTACTTC. Drawing the rest from reference TRBV5-6 and TRBJ2-4, the complete variable domain is DAGVTQSPTHLIKTRGQQVTLRCSPKSGHDTVSWYQQALGQGPQFIFQYYEEEERQRGNFPDRFSGHQFPNYSSELNVNALLLGDSALYLCASSLEEGNIQYFGAGTRLSVL.

CDR3 bases: TGCGCCAGCAGCTTACCCGATTCGGATACGCAGTATTTT. Translation: CASSLPDSDTQYF. The gene calls are TRBV5-1 and TRBJ2-3, with D hard to call. The CDR3 consists of 13 residues. Germline CDR1 SGHRS, CDR2 YFSETQ. V was clipped by 2 bases and J by 6 bases, with 10 bases between them. Full variable domain (rest looked up from reference TRBV5-1 and TRBJ2-3): KAGVTQTPRYLIKTRGQQVTLSCSPISGHRSVSWYQQTPGQGLQFLFEYFSETQRNKGNFPGRFSGRQFSNSRSEMNVSTLELGDSALYLCASSLPDSDTQYFGPGTRLTVL.

There are a few counts of this clonotype. The chain couples TRBV20-1 to TRBJ2-1; 7 bases map to TRBD1. The J segment lost 7 bases and the V segment lost 4 bases, leaving 7 bases of the junction unmatched. Per the germline V gene, CDR1 is DFQATT and CDR2 is SNEGSKA (reference sequence). CDR3 length: 13 amino acids. This CDR3 reads CSANRQGLNEQFF. CDR3 sequence (DNA): TGCAGTGCTAACAGACAGGGTTTGAATGAGCAGTTCTTC.

This clonotype has only a few counts. The chain combines TRBV4-3 with TRBJ2-1; 10 positions match TRBD1. CDR1 is LGHNA, CDR2 YSLEER, per germline. The V segment lost 3 bases and the J segment 6 bases; nucleotides outside the gene matches: 2. The CDR3 contains 14 residues. The CDR3 coding sequence is TGCGCCAGCAGCCACCGGACAGGGGGCAATGAGCAGTTCTTC. This encodes CASSHRTGGNEQFF.

This chain links TRBV12-3 or TRBV12-4 with TRBJ2-1; 10 bases fit TRBD2. Trimming took 1 base from V and 6 from J; bases not matched to a gene: 9. The CDR3 consists of 17 residues. The CDR3 bases are TGTGCCAGCAGTTTAGAGCTAGCGGGGGCCGGGGGCAATGAGCAGTTCTTC. It codes for CASSLELAGAGGNEQFF.